This T cell receptor (beta chain) was recorded in a study of T cell changes during pregnancy in multiple sclerosis. The length of the CDR3 is 14 residues. The germline gives CDR1 ENHRY, CDR2 SYGVKD. V gave up 10 bases and J gave up 5 bases, with 18 bases separating them. Libraries were prepared by immunoSEQ multiplex PCR; TCRdb keeps only in-frame clonotypes and omits some of them. The sample includes 75,000 to 100,000 clones, roughly nine tenths of them seen just once. The V and J genes are TRBV10-3 and TRBJ2-1; D is ambiguous. The TCR sequence derives from a female donor in good health, enrolled as a control in a pregnancy study. The sample in question was peripheral blood, obtained in the second trimester of pregnancy. CDR3 region: CANAPSRSHNEQFF. DNA of the CDR3: TGTGCCAACGCCCCCAGTAGGAGCCACAATGAGCAGTTCTTC.